This T cell receptor (beta chain) came from a study of control samples from healthy donors and cancer patients. TCRdb's copy holds only in-frame clones and misses some; the assay was immunoSEQ multiplex PCR. This table has around 43,000 clones, about 94% appearing once. This clone was recorded only once. Per the germline V gene, CDR1 is MNHEY and CDR2 is SVGEGT. The V gene lost 2 bases and the J gene lost 4 bases, with 17 bases spanning the gap. The CDR3 consists of 16 residues. J is TRBJ1-2 and V is TRBV6-2 or TRBV6-3, with TRBD1 as a possible D gene (6 bases). Sequenced input: blood. This TCR was sampled from a woman aged 45 to 65 in good health. In nucleotides, the CDR3 is TGTGCCAGCAGTTACCATTCTACAGGGACGATCTATGGCTACACCTTC. Its protein product is CASSYHSTGTIYGYTF.